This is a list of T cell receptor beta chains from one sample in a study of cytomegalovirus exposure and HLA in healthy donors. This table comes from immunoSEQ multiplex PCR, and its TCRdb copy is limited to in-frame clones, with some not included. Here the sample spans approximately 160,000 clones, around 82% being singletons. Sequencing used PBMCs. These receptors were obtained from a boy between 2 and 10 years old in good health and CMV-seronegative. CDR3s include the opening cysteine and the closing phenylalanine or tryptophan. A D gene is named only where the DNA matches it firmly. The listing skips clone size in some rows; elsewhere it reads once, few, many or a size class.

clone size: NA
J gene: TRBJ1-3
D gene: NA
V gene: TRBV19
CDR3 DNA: TGTGCCAGTAGTATCTACAGCCTTTCTGGAAACACCATATATTTT
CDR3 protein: CASSIYSLSGNTIYF

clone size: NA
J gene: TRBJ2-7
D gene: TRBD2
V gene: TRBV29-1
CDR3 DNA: TGCAGCGTTGGGACTAGCAGTTACGAGCAGTACTTC
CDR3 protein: CSVGTSSYEQYF

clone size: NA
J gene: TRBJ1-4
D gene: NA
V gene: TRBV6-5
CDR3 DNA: TGTGCCAGCGGGGGGGTGGAAAAACTGTTTTTT
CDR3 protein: CASGGVEKLFF

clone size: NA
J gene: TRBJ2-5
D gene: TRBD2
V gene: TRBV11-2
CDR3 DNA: TGTGCCAGCAAGGGAGCGGGAGTACGAGAGACCCAGTACTTC
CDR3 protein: CASKGAGVRETQYF

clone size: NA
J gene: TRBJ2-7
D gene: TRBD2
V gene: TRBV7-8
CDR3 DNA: TGTGCCAGCAGCTTAGCGTTTCGTAGCGGGAGAGTTGGACACGAGCAGTACTTC
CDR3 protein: CASSLAFRSGRVGHEQYF

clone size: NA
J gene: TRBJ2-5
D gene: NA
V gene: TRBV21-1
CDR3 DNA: TGTGCCAGCAGCAAAGTGGGGGTACCGGGACTAGTTTGCCGAGAGACCCAGTACTTC
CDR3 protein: CASSKVGVPGLVCRETQYF

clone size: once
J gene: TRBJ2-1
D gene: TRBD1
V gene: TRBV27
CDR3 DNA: TGTGCCAGCAGTTGGGACAGGGGGAATGAGCAGTTCTTC
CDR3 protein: CASSWDRGNEQFF

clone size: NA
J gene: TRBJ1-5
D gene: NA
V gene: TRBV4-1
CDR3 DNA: TGCGCCAGCAGCCAAAATATCCTCAGCAATCAGCCCCAGCATTTT
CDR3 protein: CASSQNILSNQPQHF

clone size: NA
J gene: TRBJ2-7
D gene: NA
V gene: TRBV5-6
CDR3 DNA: TGTGCCAGCAGCTCGCTGGGGCAGGCCTCCTACGAGCAGTACTTC
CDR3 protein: CASSSLGQASYEQYF

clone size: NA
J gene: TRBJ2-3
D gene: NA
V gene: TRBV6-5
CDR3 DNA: TGTGCCAGCAGTCCCACCCGTAGCGGTCATACGCAGTATTTT
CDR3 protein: CASSPTRSGHTQYF

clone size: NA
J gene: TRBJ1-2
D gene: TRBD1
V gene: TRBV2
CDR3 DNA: TGTGCCAGCTCCCGTGGACAGGGTCTCTATGGCTACACCTTC
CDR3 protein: CASSRGQGLYGYTF

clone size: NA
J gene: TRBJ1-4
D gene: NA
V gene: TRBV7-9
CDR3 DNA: TGTGCCAGCAGCTTAGGCAAAGACACTTCAACTAATGAAAAACTGTTTTTT
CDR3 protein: CASSLGKDTSTNEKLFF

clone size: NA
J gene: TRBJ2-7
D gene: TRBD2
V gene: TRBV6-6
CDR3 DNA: TGTGCCGCGGGGGGTAAGGGGAAGTACGAGCAGTACTTC
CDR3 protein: CAAGGKGKYEQYF

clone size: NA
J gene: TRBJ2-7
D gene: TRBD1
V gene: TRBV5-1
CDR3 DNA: TGCGCCAGCAGCTTGGGGGCAGGGGGTGCCTACGAGCAGTACTTC
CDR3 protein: CASSLGAGGAYEQYF

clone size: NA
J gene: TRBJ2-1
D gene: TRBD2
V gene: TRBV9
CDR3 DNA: TGTGCCAGCAGCGTAGCAGCGGGAGGCAGAAATGAGCAGTTCTTC
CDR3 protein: CASSVAAGGRNEQFF

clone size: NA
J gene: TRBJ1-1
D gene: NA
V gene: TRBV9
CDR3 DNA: TGTGCCAGCAGCGTAGCAGGGGAGAGTGAAGCTTTCTTT
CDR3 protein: CASSVAGESEAFF

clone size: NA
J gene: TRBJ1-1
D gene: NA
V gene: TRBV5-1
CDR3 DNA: TGCGCCAGCAGCTTGGCCGGCAGGTCTATGAACACTGAAGCTTTCTTT
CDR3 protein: CASSLAGRSMNTEAFF

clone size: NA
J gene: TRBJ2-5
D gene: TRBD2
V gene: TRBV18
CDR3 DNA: TGTGCCAGCTCACCACCGAGACTAGCGGGAGCTAAAGAGACCCAGTACTTC
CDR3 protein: CASSPPRLAGAKETQYF

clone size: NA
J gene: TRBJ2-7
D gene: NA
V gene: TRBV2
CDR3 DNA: TGTGCCAGCAGTGAAAGGAGGCAGAACCACTACGAGCAGTACTTC
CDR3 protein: CASSERRQNHYEQYF

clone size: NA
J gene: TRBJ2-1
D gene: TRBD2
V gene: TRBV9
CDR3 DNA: TGTGCCAGCAGCGAGCGACCCGGGACTAGCGGCCACAATGAGCAGTTCTTC
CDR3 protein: CASSERPGTSGHNEQFF

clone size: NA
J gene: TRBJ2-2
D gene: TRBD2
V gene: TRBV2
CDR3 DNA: TGTGCCAGCAGAAGGCTAGCGGGGACCACCGGGGAGCTGTTTTTT
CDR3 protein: CASRRLAGTTGELFF

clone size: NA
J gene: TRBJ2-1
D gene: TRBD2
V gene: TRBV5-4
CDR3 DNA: TGTGCCAGCAGCTTCGGACTAGCGGGAGGTAATGAGCAGTTCTTC
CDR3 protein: CASSFGLAGGNEQFF

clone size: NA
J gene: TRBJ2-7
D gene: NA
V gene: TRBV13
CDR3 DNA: TGTGCCAGCAGCTTCTCTAGCGTCCCCTACGAGCAGTACTTC
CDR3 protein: CASSFSSVPYEQYF

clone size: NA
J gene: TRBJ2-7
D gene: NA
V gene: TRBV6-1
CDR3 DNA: TGTGCCAGCAGTGAACGGGAGAAGTACGAGCAGTACTTC
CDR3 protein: CASSEREKYEQYF

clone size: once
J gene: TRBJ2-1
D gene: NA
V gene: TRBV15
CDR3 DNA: TGTGCCACCAGCAGAGTTTCAGGTGCTGAGCAGTTCTTC
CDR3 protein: CATSRVSGAEQFF

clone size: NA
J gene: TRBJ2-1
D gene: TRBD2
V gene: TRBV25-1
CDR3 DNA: TGTGCCAGCAGTGAATTGGGGCGGGAGAGCTACAATGAGCAGTTCTTC
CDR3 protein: CASSELGRESYNEQFF